Here is one T cell receptor beta chain with its context. Its antigen is unidentified. The CDR3 consists of 15 residues. Germline CDR1 GTSNPN, CDR2 SVGIG (reference sequence). Trimming took 0 bases from V and 4 from J, leaving 13 bases between them. The sample belongs to a study of OX40 agonist ivuxolimab in advanced cancers. Study overall: The study reported partial responses in three patients: one hepatocellular carcinoma, two cutaneous melanoma.

Clones were read by immunoSEQ multiplex PCR, and TCRdb kept only the in-frame ones, dropping some. The sample shows more than 20,000 clones, 70% to 85% of them seen only once. Whole-study findings and limits: Within 6 weeks, CD4+ and CD8+ blood T cells expanded clonally at 0.1 to 3.0 mg/kg. Certain nonresponding patients likewise had low normalized T-cell clonal expansion.

The input for sequencing was CD4+ or CD8+ T cells sorted from blood, taken in a trial of the OX40 agonist ivuxolimab. The genes are TRBV30 and TRBJ2-1; possible D gene TRBD1, 6 bases. This TCR derives from an adult with an advanced solid tumor such as melanoma, head and neck, liver or kidney cancer. For the CDR3, the DNA is TGTGCCTGGAGTGTGTCACAGGGAAGATACAATGAGCAGTTCTTC. It encodes CAWSVSQGRYNEQFF.